Given below is one TCR beta chain in context. Libraries were prepared by immunoSEQ multiplex PCR; TCRdb keeps only in-frame clonotypes and omits some of them. This sample has 150,000 to 200,000 clones, with approximately 96% found just once. The record originates from a study of control samples from healthy donors and cancer patients. Germline CDR1 is MGHRA and CDR2 is YSYEKL. This CDR3 contains 16 residues. V lost 0 bases and J lost 2, with 12 bases in between. The V gene is TRBV4-1, the J gene TRBJ2-3; D is possibly TRBD1 or TRBD2 (5 bases each). The sample comprised blood. This TCR derives from a woman aged 25 to 39 in good health. The CDR3 loop is CASSQDGDGFTDTQYF. The CDR3 DNA reads as TGCGCCAGCAGCCAAGACGGGGACGGGTTCACAGATACGCAGTATTTT.